This entry describes one T cell receptor beta chain. The target antigen is unknown. CDR1 and CDR2 (germline): SGDLS, YYNGEE. V was shortened by 3 bases and J by 2 bases, with 2 bases between the two germline ends. The CDR3 has 12 residues. This sample was included in a study of T cell responses to AZD1222 COVID-19 vaccine. Regarding the study as a whole: Repertoire sampling occurred only after the peak T cell response. The CD4 TCRs associated with vaccination extended across spike and predominated at 160-218 and 743-854. Breadth and depth of Spike-specific TCRs rose after two AZD1222 doses.

The protocol was immunoSEQ multiplex PCR, while the TCRdb copy is restricted to in-frame clones and leaves out a portion. The sample lists 98,000 or so clones, around nine tenths occurring once. The TCR was taken from an adult in good health. Sequenced material: peripheral blood, taken on day 0 of MenACWY control vaccination. The rearrangement links TRBV9 to TRBJ2-2, with D uncertain. CDR3 amino acids: CASSDNTGELFF. The CDR3 DNA sequence: TGTGCCAGCAGCGATAACACCGGGGAGCTGTTTTTT.